These T cell receptor beta chains were read from a single sample in a study of T-cell memory formation after mild COVID-19. TCRdb passed the 5' RACE reads through MiXCR, listing each CDR3 protein once. Among about 430,000 distinct CDR3 sequences, around 24% were seen once, and the ten largest hold roughly 8.7%. What was sequenced was PBMCs or a T cell subset sorted from them (not recorded which). Receptors were obtained from an adult woman who had mild COVID-19 (a few samples of this study predate the infection). Cell type and time point are not known. Both conserved end residues are part of each CDR3. A D gene is named only where the DNA matches it firmly. Clone size, where shown, is once, few, many, or a class for clones that have expanded.

J gene | clone size | D gene | V gene | CDR3 DNA | CDR3 protein
TRBJ2-3 | few | TRBD2 | TRBV20-1 | TGCAGTGCTAGAGGGCTAGCGGGAAACACAGATACGCAGTATTTT | CSARGLAGNTDTQYF
TRBJ2-7 | - | TRBD2 | TRBV20-1 | TGCAGTGCTCATCCTGGGACTAGCGGGAGCTACGAGCAGTACTTC | CSAHPGTSGSYEQYF
TRBJ1-1 | - | - | TRBV5-6 | TGCGCCAGCAGCTTGCTTGGGACGGATAACACTGAAGCTTTCTTT | CASSLLGTDNTEAFF
TRBJ2-3 | many | TRBD1 | TRBV29-1 | TGCAGCGTTGCGTCGACAGGGGCGACCACAGATACGCAGTATTTT | CSVASTGATTDTQYF
TRBJ2-7 | - | - | TRBV24-1 | TGTGCCACCAGTGACACAGGCTACGAGCAGTACTTC | CATSDTGYEQYF
TRBJ2-7 | few | TRBD2 | TRBV12-3/TRBV12-4 | TGTGCCAGCAGTGCGGGGGGAGGAACCTACGAGCAGTACTTC | CASSAGGGTYEQYF
TRBJ1-5 | few | - | TRBV5-4 | TGTGCCAGCAGCTTGGACGGACGAAATCAGCCCCAGCATTTT | CASSLDGRNQPQHF
TRBJ1-1 | - | - | TRBV29-1 | TGCAGCGTTGTAGAAACCTCGGCTTTCTTT | CSVVETSAFF
TRBJ2-1 | - | TRBD2 | TRBV4-3 | TGCGCCAGCAGCACCCAAGCGGGAGGGCCAGGACGCTCCTACAATGAGCAGTTCTTC | CASSTQAGGPGRSYNEQFF
TRBJ2-7 | - | - | TRBV4-3 | TGCGCCAGCAGCCAAGTTGTTGGGGGGTCCGAGCAGTACTTC | CASSQVVGGSEQYF
TRBJ2-7 | few | - | TRBV7-9 | TGTGCCAGCAGCGAAGGAAACTTC | CASSEGNF
TRBJ2-7 | few | TRBD2 | TRBV5-1 | TGCGCCAGCAGCCCGACTAGCGGGGCCCCCTACGAGCAGTACTTC | CASSPTSGAPYEQYF
TRBJ1-1 | few | - | TRBV4-3 | TGCGCCAGCAGCCAAGATAGGGTATTTCGCACTGAAGCTTTCTTT | CASSQDRVFRTEAFF
TRBJ2-1 | few | TRBD2 | TRBV6-2/TRBV6-3 | TGTGCCAGCAGTTACTCCAGCGGGATGGGGTACAATGAGCAGTTCTTC | CASSYSSGMGYNEQFF
TRBJ2-5 | few | - | TRBV29-1 | TGCAGCGTTCAACAGAGAGAAGAGACCCAGTACTTC | CSVQQREETQYF
TRBJ2-7 | - | TRBD2 | TRBV24-1 | TGTGCCACCAGTGATTTTGGGACTAGCGGGATGTACGAGCAGTACTTC | CATSDFGTSGMYEQYF
TRBJ2-2 | few | TRBD2 | TRBV10-2 | TGCGCCAGCATTATAGCGGGAGTGGATACCGGGGAGCTGTTTTTT | CASIIAGVDTGELFF
TRBJ2-5 | once | TRBD1 | TRBV6-1 | TGTGCCAGCAGTGATCACCGGGACAGAGGGTTTAGGGGGGAGACCCAGTACTTC | CASSDHRDRGFRGETQYF
TRBJ2-7 | few | TRBD2 | TRBV7-9 | TGTGCCAGCAGCTTAGCAGCGGGAGGGCTTCTAGACTACGAGCAGTACTTC | CASSLAAGGLLDYEQYF
TRBJ2-7 | few | - | TRBV7-9 | TGTGCCAGCAGTCGCGACGGCTACGAGCAGTACTTC | CASSRDGYEQYF
TRBJ2-7 | - | TRBD1 | TRBV7-8 | TGTGCCAGCAGCTTGGGGACAGGGAGTTGGGAGCAGTACTTC | CASSLGTGSWEQYF
TRBJ1-5 | few | - | TRBV6-2/TRBV6-3 | TGTGCCAGCAGCCCTAGAAATCAGCCCCAGCATTTT | CASSPRNQPQHF
TRBJ2-7 | - | - | TRBV3-1 | TGTGCCAGCAGTTTTAGCGGACAGACCTACGAGCAGTACTTC | CASSFSGQTYEQYF
TRBJ1-2 | - | - | TRBV9 | TGTGCCAGCATGAACGGCTACACCTTC | CASMNGYTF
TRBJ2-1 | few | TRBD2 | TRBV3-1 | TGTGCCAGCAGCCCGATAGCGGGGTCCCCTGAGCAGTTCTTC | CASSPIAGSPEQFF
TRBJ2-2 | - | TRBD1 | TRBV5-1 | TGCGCCAGCAGCTTTGGTGACAGGGAGCAATTGAACACCGGGGAGCTGTTTTTT | CASSFGDREQLNTGELFF
TRBJ1-4 | few | TRBD1 | TRBV4-1 | TGCGCCAGCAGCCAAGGTCTAGCCAGGGGGCTGGCTAATGAAAAACTGTTTTTT | CASSQGLARGLANEKLFF
TRBJ1-6 | - | - | TRBV3-1 | TGTGCCAGCGAGGATTCGGCTAATTCACCCCTCCACTTT | CASEDSANSPLHF